These T cell receptor beta chains were read from a single sample in a study of PD-1 blockade in classical Hodgkin lymphoma. Produced via immunoSEQ multiplex PCR; TCRdb's table is partial and in-frame only. Found here are some 95,000 clones, about 88% of them singletons; the top ten hold around 10%. The specimen comprised peripheral blood mononuclear cells (PBMCs), sampled before the second cycle of nivolumab. The receptors originated from a human donor with classical Hodgkin lymphoma. Both conserved end residues are part of each CDR3. The D gene is left open where the match is weak. Not all rows give a size; the values are once, few, many and, for expanded clones, a class.

clone size	V gene	J gene	D gene	CDR3 DNA	CDR3 protein
.	TRBV6-1	TRBJ1-5	.	TGTGCCAGCAGGGCTTACAATCAGCCCCAGCATTTT	CASRAYNQPQHF
.	TRBV6-5	TRBJ2-3	.	TGTGCCAGCAGTTATACTAGTGACACAGATACGCAGTATTTT	CASSYTSDTDTQYF
.	TRBV19	TRBJ2-1	TRBD1	TGTGCCAGTAGTAAACGACAGGGGGCCGGGGACAATGAGCAGTTCTTC	CASSKRQGAGDNEQFF
.	TRBV5-1	TRBJ2-7	TRBD2	TGCGCCAGCAGCTTGGTTGGGGGAGGGTACGAGCAGTACTTC	CASSLVGGGYEQYF
.	TRBV28	TRBJ1-3	.	TGTGCCAGCAGTTTATGGCGGGGAAGCTCTGGAAACACCATATATTTT	CASSLWRGSSGNTIYF
.	TRBV5-1	TRBJ2-6	TRBD1	TGCGCCAGCAGCTTAAACAGGGGATTATCTGGGGCCAACGTCCTGACTTTC	CASSLNRGLSGANVLTF
.	TRBV27	TRBJ2-3	TRBD2	TGTGCCAGCAGTCCCCGCGGGAGACCCACAGATACGCAGTATTTT	CASSPRGRPTDTQYF
.	TRBV7-8	TRBJ1-5	.	TGTGCCAGCAGCTTAGAGGGACTCTATAGCAATCAGCCCCAGCATTTT	CASSLEGLYSNQPQHF
.	TRBV28	TRBJ2-3	TRBD1	TGTGCCAGCAGTTTATATCCCCCAGGGGGAGATACGCAGTATTTT	CASSLYPPGGDTQYF
.	TRBV7-4	TRBJ1-5	.	TGTGCCAGCAGCTTAGCGCTAACAGTTCCCTATAGCAATCAGCCCCAGCATTTT	CASSLALTVPYSNQPQHF
.	TRBV28	TRBJ1-6	.	TGTGCCAGCAGTTTAACCTCACAGGACTCCTCCTATAATTCACCCCTCCACTTT	CASSLTSQDSSYNSPLHF
.	TRBV10-1	TRBJ2-7	.	TGCGCCAGCAGTTCGGACACCTCCTACGAGCAGTACTTC	CASSSDTSYEQYF
.	TRBV28	TRBJ1-4	.	TGTGCCAGCAGTTTAGCATCGTCTGCAACTAATGAAAAACTGTTTTTT	CASSLASSATNEKLFF
.	TRBV7-2	TRBJ2-1	.	TGTGCCAGCAGCTCCAGTATATATGAGCAGTTCTTC	CASSSSIYEQFF
.	TRBV6-1	TRBJ1-1	TRBD1	TGTGCCAGCAGAGCGGGACAGACTTCTGAAGCTTTCTTT	CASRAGQTSEAFF
once	TRBV11-2	TRBJ2-7	TRBD1	TGTGCCAGCAGCTTAGGGGACAGTCCCTACGAGCAGTACTTC	CASSLGDSPYEQYF